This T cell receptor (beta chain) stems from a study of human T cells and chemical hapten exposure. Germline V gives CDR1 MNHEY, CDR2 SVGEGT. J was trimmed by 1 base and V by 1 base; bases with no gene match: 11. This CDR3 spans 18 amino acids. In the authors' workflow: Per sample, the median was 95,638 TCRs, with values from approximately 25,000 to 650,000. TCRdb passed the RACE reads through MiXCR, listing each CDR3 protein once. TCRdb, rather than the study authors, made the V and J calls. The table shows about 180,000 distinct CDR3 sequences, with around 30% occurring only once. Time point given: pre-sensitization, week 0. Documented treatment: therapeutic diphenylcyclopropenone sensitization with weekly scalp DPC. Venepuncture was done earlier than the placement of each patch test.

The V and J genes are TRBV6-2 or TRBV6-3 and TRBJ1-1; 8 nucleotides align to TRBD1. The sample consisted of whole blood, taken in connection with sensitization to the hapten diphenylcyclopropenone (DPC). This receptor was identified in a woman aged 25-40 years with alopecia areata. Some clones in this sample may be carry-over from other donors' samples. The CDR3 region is CASSYLRQGRKKNTEAFF. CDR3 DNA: TGTGCCAGCAGTTACTTACGACAGGGGAGGAAGAAGAACACTGAAGCTTTCTTT.